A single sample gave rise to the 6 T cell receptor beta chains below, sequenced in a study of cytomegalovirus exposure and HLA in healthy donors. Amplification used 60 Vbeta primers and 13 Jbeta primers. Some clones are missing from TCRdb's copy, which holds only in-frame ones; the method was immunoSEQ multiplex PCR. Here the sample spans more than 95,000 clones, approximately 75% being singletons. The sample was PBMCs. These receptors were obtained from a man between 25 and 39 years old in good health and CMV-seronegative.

CDR3 protein: CASRRPGGDYGYTF. In DNA form, the CDR3 reads TGCGCCAGCAGACGACCGGGGGGCGACTATGGCTACACCTTC. V and J are TRBV4-1 and TRBJ1-2, with D possibly matching TRBD1 (6 bases). The CDR3 extends over 14 amino acids. Germline V gene data show CDR1 as MGHRA and CDR2 as YSYEKL. The ends were cut back, 6 bases at V and 3 bases at J, with 14 bases in the middle.

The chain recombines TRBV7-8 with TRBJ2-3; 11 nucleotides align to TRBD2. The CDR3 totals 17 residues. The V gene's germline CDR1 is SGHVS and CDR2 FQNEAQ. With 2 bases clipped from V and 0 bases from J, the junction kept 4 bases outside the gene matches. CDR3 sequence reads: CASSLLAGGHSTDTQYF. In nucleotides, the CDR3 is TGTGCCAGCAGCTTACTAGCGGGGGGCCATAGCACAGATACGCAGTATTTT.

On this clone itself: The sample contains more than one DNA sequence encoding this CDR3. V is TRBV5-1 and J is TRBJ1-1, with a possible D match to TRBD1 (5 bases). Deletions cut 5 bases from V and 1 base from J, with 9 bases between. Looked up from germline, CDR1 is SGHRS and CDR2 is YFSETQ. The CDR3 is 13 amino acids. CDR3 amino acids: CASSFDRNTEAFF. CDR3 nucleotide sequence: TGCGCCAGCAGTTTTGACAGGAACACTGAAGCTTTCTTT.

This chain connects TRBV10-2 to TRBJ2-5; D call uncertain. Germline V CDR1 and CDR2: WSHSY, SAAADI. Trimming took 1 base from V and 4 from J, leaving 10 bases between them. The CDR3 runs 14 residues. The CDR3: CASSELRRPETQYF. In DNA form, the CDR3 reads TGCGCCAGCAGTGAGTTGAGGCGTCCAGAGACCCAGTACTTC.

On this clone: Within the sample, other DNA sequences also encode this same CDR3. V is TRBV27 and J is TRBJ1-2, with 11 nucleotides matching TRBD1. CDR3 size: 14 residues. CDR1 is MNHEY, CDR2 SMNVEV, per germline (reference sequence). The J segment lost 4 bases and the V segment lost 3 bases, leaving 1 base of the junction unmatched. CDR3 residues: CASSLGQGVYGYTF. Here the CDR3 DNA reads TGTGCCAGCAGTTTGGGACAGGGGGTCTATGGCTACACCTTC.

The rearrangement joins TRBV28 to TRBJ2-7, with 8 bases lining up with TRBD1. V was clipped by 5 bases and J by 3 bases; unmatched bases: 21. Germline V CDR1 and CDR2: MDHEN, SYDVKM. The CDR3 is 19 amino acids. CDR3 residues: CASSLPHPEAGGTYYEQYF. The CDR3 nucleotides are TGTGCCAGCAGTCTTCCTCACCCCGAAGCAGGGGGCACATACTACGAGCAGTACTTC.